Listed below are T cell receptor beta chains from one sample, sequenced in a study of T cells after posttransplantation cyclophosphamide. Measured with immunoSEQ multiplex PCR; TCRdb has only the in-frame clones, and not every one. The sample holds tens of thousands of clones, and no clone turns up only once. Material for sequencing was PBMCs. These receptors were taken from a young man in good health and a related stem cell transplant donor. Each CDR3 is given with its conserved first and last residue. Each record gives: clone size, D gene, J gene, V gene, CDR3 protein, CDR3 DNA. The D gene is left open where the match is weak. Rows give clone size only sometimes, using once, few, many, or a class for an expanded clone.

>many|TRBD2|TRBJ2-3|TRBV6-1
CASRSSGGNTQYF
TGTGCCAGCAGATCCAGCGGGGGGAACACGCAGTATTTT
>many|NA|TRBJ1-2|TRBV2
CASSESRAGGYTF
TGTGCCAGCAGTGAAAGCAGGGCGGGGGGCTACACCTTC
>NA|TRBD1|TRBJ2-5|TRBV2
CASSGVTGVPETQYF
TGTGCCAGCAGTGGGGTGACAGGGGTTCCCGAGACCCAGTACTTC
>many|TRBD1|TRBJ2-7|TRBV9
CASSVRATGPNEQYF
TGTGCCAGCAGCGTACGCGCGACAGGGCCAAACGAGCAGTACTTC
>many|TRBD1|TRBJ1-1|TRBV15
CATSRNRGTEAFF
TGTGCCACCAGCAGAAACAGGGGTACTGAAGCTTTCTTT
>many|TRBD1|TRBJ1-4|TRBV19
CASSSPDRGKLFF
TGTGCCAGTAGTAGCCCGGACAGGGGGAAACTGTTTTTT
>many|TRBD1|TRBJ1-2|TRBV5-1
CASSLAATGASYGYTF
TGCGCCAGCAGCTTGGCCGCGACAGGGGCCAGCTATGGCTACACCTTC
>many|NA|TRBJ2-1|TRBV29-1
CSVRGDSDYNEQFF
TGCAGCGTCCGCGGGGACAGCGACTACAATGAGCAGTTCTTC
>many|NA|TRBJ1-1|TRBV19
CASSIRVEVNTEAFF
TGTGCCAGTAGTATCCGTGTAGAAGTGAACACTGAAGCTTTCTTT
>many|NA|TRBJ2-2|TRBV6-2/TRBV6-3
CASSYLAPNTGELFF
TGTGCCAGCAGTTACCTAGCTCCGAACACCGGGGAGCTGTTTTTT
>many|TRBD1|TRBJ2-3|TRBV2
CASSSDRGFFSSTDTQYF
TGTGCCAGCAGTTCGGACAGGGGATTTTTCTCTAGCACAGATACGCAGTATTTT
>many|TRBD1|TRBJ1-4|TRBV6-5
CASRSGTGNEKLFF
TGTGCCAGCAGGTCCGGGACAGGGAATGAAAAACTGTTTTTT
>many|TRBD1|TRBJ2-1|TRBV12-3/TRBV12-4
CASRGQFYNEQFF
TGTGCCAGCAGGGGACAGTTCTACAATGAGCAGTTCTTC
>NA|TRBD2|TRBJ2-1|TRBV5-1
CASSLGLAGGLNEQFF
TGCGCCAGCAGCTTGGGACTAGCGGGGGGCCTTAATGAGCAGTTCTTC
>many|TRBD1|TRBJ2-7|TRBV6-2/TRBV6-3
CASSYWRTGGRDEQYF
TGTGCCAGCAGTTACTGGCGGACAGGGGGCAGGGACGAGCAGTACTTC
>many|TRBD1|TRBJ2-3|TRBV10-3
CAISEGATGGLDTQYF
TGTGCCATCAGTGAGGGGGCGACAGGGGGCTTAGATACGCAGTATTTT
>NA|NA|TRBJ2-5|TRBV7-9
CASSGTIQETQYF
TGTGCCAGCAGCGGGACAATCCAAGAGACCCAGTACTTC
>many|TRBD2|TRBJ2-3|TRBV28
CASTATSDHTDTQYF
TGTGCCAGCACCGCAACTAGCGACCACACAGATACGCAGTATTTT
>many|NA|TRBJ2-5|TRBV11-2
CASSLDRVETQYF
TGTGCCAGCAGCTTAGATCGGGTGGAGACCCAGTACTTC
>few|NA|TRBJ1-1|TRBV5-1
CASSERQGNTEAFF
TGCGCCAGCAGCGAGCGTCAAGGGAACACTGAAGCTTTCTTT
>many|TRBD1|TRBJ1-6|TRBV2
CASRIDRASYNSPLHF
TGTGCCAGCAGGATTGACAGGGCGTCCTATAATTCACCCCTCCACTTT
>few|NA|TRBJ1-2|TRBV7-3
CASSLNSRGRAGGYTF
TGTGCCAGCAGCTTAAACTCGCGTGGCAGGGCTGGAGGCTACACCTTC
>many|NA|TRBJ2-5|TRBV5-8
CASSLQRQETQYF
TGTGCCAGCAGCTTGCAGCGGCAAGAGACCCAGTACTTC
>few|NA|TRBJ2-5|TRBV5-1
CASSLEKTQYF
TGCGCCAGCAGCCTGGAAAAAACACAGTACTTC
>many|TRBD1|TRBJ2-5|TRBV6-2/TRBV6-3
CASSYSIWDRGLETQYF
TGTGCCAGCAGTTACTCGATTTGGGACAGGGGATTAGAGACCCAGTACTTC
>few|TRBD2|TRBJ2-3|TRBV24-1
CATSDRSGGALNTQYF
TGTGCCACCAGTGACCGTAGCGGGGGGGCCTTAAATACGCAGTATTTT
>NA|TRBD1|TRBJ1-2|TRBV13
CASSSSGTGILTGYTF
TGTGCCAGCAGCTCCTCCGGGACAGGGATATTAACAGGCTACACCTTC
>few|TRBD1|TRBJ2-5|TRBV5-1
CASTDRGPETQYF
TGCGCCAGCACCGACAGGGGCCCGGAGACCCAGTACTTC
>many|NA|TRBJ1-1|TRBV25-1
CASSESLLGFGTEAFF
TGTGCCAGCAGTGAATCTCTACTCGGGTTCGGCACTGAAGCTTTCTTT
>few|NA|TRBJ1-5|TRBV2
CASKNRMNQPQHF
TGTGCCAGCAAAAACAGAATGAATCAGCCCCAGCATTTT
>NA|NA|TRBJ2-5|TRBV7-3
CASSLGLARETQYF
TGTGCCAGCAGCTTAGGGCTAGCTCGAGAGACCCAGTACTTC
>many|NA|TRBJ1-5|TRBV19
CASLPRGDRNQPQHF
TGTGCCAGTCTACCCCGGGGGGATAGGAATCAGCCCCAGCATTTT
>many|TRBD2|TRBJ2-1|TRBV12-3/TRBV12-4
CASSLVAGGHNEQFF
TGTGCCAGCAGTTTAGTAGCGGGGGGCCACAATGAGCAGTTCTTC
>many|NA|TRBJ1-6|TRBV4-3
CASSPYRQGTGGSPLHF
TGCGCCAGCAGCCCCTACCGGCAGGGCACGGGGGGATCACCCCTCCACTTT
>few|NA|TRBJ2-2|TRBV11-2
CASSRLLGGTNTGELFF
TGTGCCAGCAGCCGTCTCTTGGGGGGTACGAACACCGGGGAGCTGTTTTTT
>many|TRBD2|TRBJ2-1|TRBV6-4
CASSDSGGANEQFF
TGTGCCAGCAGTGACAGCGGGGGGGCCAATGAGCAGTTCTTC
>few|TRBD1|TRBJ2-5|TRBV7-8
CASSTLTGDETQYF
TGTGCCAGCAGCACACTGACAGGGGACGAGACCCAGTACTTC
>many|NA|TRBJ2-3|TRBV18
CASSPKRAGKGADTQYF
TGTGCCAGCTCACCAAAGCGGGCAGGGAAGGGCGCAGATACGCAGTATTTT
>many|NA|TRBJ2-7|TRBV12-3/TRBV12-4
CASSPRTVSYEQYF
TGTGCCAGCAGTCCTAGGACAGTCTCCTACGAGCAGTACTTC
>NA|TRBD2|TRBJ2-3|TRBV5-1
CASSPLTSGGTDTQYF
TGCGCCAGCAGCCCGTTGACTAGCGGGGGCACAGATACGCAGTATTTT
>few|NA|TRBJ2-5|TRBV20-1
CSAVGETQYF
TGCAGTGCGGTAGGGGAGACCCAGTACTTC
>many|TRBD1|TRBJ1-5|TRBV18
CASSPGQGYQPQHF
TGTGCCAGCTCACCGGGACAGGGGTATCAGCCCCAGCATTTT
>many|TRBD1|TRBJ2-5|TRBV7-9
CASSLNPAGGLETQYF
TGTGCCAGCAGCTTAAACCCGGCAGGGGGCTTGGAGACCCAGTACTTC
>many|TRBD1|TRBJ1-6|TRBV12-3/TRBV12-4
CASRPTGDRNSPLHF
TGTGCCAGCAGACCAACAGGGGATCGGAATTCACCCCTCCACTTT
>many|TRBD1|TRBJ1-1|TRBV24-1
CATPPTGDVVNTEAFF
TGTGCCACCCCACCCACAGGGGACGTGGTGAACACTGAAGCTTTCTTT
>few|NA|TRBJ1-6|TRBV28
CASSLGIPYNSPLHF
TGTGCCAGCAGTTTAGGCATTCCGTATAATTCACCCCTCCACTTT
>NA|NA|TRBJ1-2|TRBV7-9
CASSPRQTANYGYTF
TGTGCCAGCAGCCCCCGGCAGACAGCTAACTATGGCTACACCTTC
>many|TRBD2|TRBJ2-3|TRBV12-3/TRBV12-4
CASSEHSGTSGDTQYF
TGTGCCAGCAGTGAACACTCCGGGACTAGCGGAGATACGCAGTATTTT